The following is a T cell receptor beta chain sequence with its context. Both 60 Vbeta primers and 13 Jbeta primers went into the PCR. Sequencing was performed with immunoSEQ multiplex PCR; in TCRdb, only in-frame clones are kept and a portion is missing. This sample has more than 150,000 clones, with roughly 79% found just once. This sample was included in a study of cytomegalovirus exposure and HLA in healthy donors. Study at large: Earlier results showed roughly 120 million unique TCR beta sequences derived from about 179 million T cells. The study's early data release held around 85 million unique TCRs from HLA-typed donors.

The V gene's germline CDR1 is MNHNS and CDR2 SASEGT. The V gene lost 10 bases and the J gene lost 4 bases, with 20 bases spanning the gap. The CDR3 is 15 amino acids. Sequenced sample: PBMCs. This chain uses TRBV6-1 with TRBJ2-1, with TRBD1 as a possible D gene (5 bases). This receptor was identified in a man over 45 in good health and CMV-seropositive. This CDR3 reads CATQQTGTSYNEQFF. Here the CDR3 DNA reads TGTGCCACCCAACAAACAGGAACCTCATACAATGAGCAGTTCTTC.